Listed below are T cell receptor beta chains from one sample, sequenced in a study of OX40 agonist ivuxolimab in advanced cancers. The table came from immunoSEQ multiplex PCR; TCRdb's copy has only in-frame clones and leaves some out. Among tens of thousands of clones listed, 80% to 85% were seen once. This material consisted of CD4+ or CD8+ T cells sorted from blood, taken in a trial of the OX40 agonist ivuxolimab. Receptor source: an adult with an advanced solid tumor such as melanoma, head and neck, liver or kidney cancer. CDR3s include the opening cysteine and the closing phenylalanine or tryptophan. Fields, in order: D gene, J gene, V gene, clone size, CDR3 protein, CDR3 DNA. D genes are given only for firm matches. Clone size is given for some rows only: seen once, a few or many times, or a class if the clone is expanded.

>NA|TRBJ2-7|TRBV27|NA
CASSLFGAKSYEQYF
TGTGCCAGCAGTTTATTTGGCGCCAAATCCTACGAGCAGTACTTC
>TRBD1|TRBJ2-5|TRBV29-1|NA
CSAYRGKQETQYF
TGCAGCGCCTACAGGGGGAAACAAGAGACCCAGTACTTC
>NA|TRBJ2-2|TRBV30|NA
CAWSGLSGTGELFF
TGTGCCTGGAGTGGACTCAGTGGCACCGGGGAGCTGTTTTTT
>NA|TRBJ2-6|TRBV7-2|NA
CASRDLRGTSGANVLTF
TGTGCCAGCCGTGATCTCAGGGGCACCTCTGGGGCCAACGTCCTGACTTTC
>NA|TRBJ1-1|TRBV28|NA
CASSLGGWTEAFF
TGTGCCAGCAGTTTAGGGGGGTGGACTGAAGCTTTCTTT
>TRBD2|TRBJ2-7|TRBV27|NA
CASSSLAESYEQYF
TGTGCCAGCAGTTCCCTAGCGGAGTCCTACGAGCAGTACTTC
>NA|TRBJ2-1|TRBV6-5|NA
CASSPGTPFSEQFF
TGTGCCAGCAGTCCCGGGACCCCCTTCAGTGAGCAGTTCTTC
>TRBD1|TRBJ1-1|TRBV10-1|NA
CASSEEGRGRKNTEAFF
TGCGCCAGCAGTGAGGAGGGCAGGGGGAGGAAGAACACTGAAGCTTTCTTT
>NA|TRBJ1-1|TRBV5-1|NA
CASRSSGSGAEAFF
TGCGCCAGCAGGAGCTCGGGGAGTGGGGCTGAAGCTTTCTTT
>NA|TRBJ1-6|TRBV27|medium-sized
CASSLGRYNSPLHF
TGTGCCAGCAGTTTGGGCCGATATAATTCACCCCTCCACTTT
>NA|TRBJ1-1|TRBV27|NA
CASSSLLTNTEAFF
TGTGCCAGCAGTTCGCTTCTGACGAACACTGAAGCTTTCTTT
>NA|TRBJ2-2|TRBV7-9|NA
CASSPSFGELFF
TGTGCCAGCAGTCCCTCGTTCGGGGAGCTGTTTTTT
>NA|TRBJ2-3|TRBV7-2|once
CASSLARSSSTDTQYF
TGTGCCAGCAGCTTAGCGAGGAGCTCGAGCACAGATACGCAGTATTTT
>TRBD2|TRBJ2-7|TRBV5-1|NA
CASSAGLAGGMYEQYF
TGCGCCAGCAGCGCGGGACTAGCGGGGGGGATGTACGAGCAGTACTTC
>TRBD1|TRBJ1-5|TRBV4-3|NA
CASSQDTGATGQPQHF
TGCGCCAGCAGCCAAGACACAGGGGCAACCGGTCAGCCCCAGCATTTT
>TRBD2|TRBJ2-1|TRBV27|few
CASSLRGLAISSYNEQFF
TGTGCCAGCAGTTTAAGGGGACTAGCAATAAGCTCCTACAATGAGCAGTTCTTC
>NA|TRBJ1-2|TRBV28|NA
CASSLDPYGYTF
TGTGCCAGCAGTTTAGACCCCTATGGCTACACCTTC
>TRBD2|TRBJ2-7|TRBV15|NA
CATSRVLLAGDYEQYF
TGTGCCACCAGCAGGGTCTTACTAGCGGGTGATTACGAGCAGTACTTC
>NA|TRBJ1-4|TRBV7-9|few
CASAGLKTTNEKLFF
TGTGCCAGCGCCGGACTCAAAACAACTAATGAAAAACTGTTTTTT
>TRBD2|TRBJ2-1|TRBV7-7|NA
CASSPLAGGANNEQFF
TGTGCTAGCAGCCCCCTAGCGGGAGGGGCAAACAATGAGCAGTTCTTC
>NA|TRBJ2-3|TRBV9|NA
CASSVSADTQYF
TGTGCCAGCAGCGTTTCAGCAGATACGCAGTATTTT
>NA|TRBJ2-3|TRBV2|few
CASTVRVLTDTQYF
TGTGCCAGCACCGTCCGGGTCCTCACAGATACGCAGTATTTT
>NA|TRBJ2-5|TRBV6-6|few
CASSYSTGPRDQYF
TGTGCCAGCAGTTACTCGACCGGTCCCAGGGACCAGTACTTC
>NA|TRBJ2-7|TRBV15|NA
CATREGQQGSYEQYF
TGTGCCACCAGAGAGGGGCAACAGGGTAGCTACGAGCAGTACTTC
>NA|TRBJ2-6|TRBV2|NA
CASSGASGANVLTF
TGTGCCAGCAGTGGGGCCTCTGGGGCCAACGTCCTGACTTTC
>TRBD2|TRBJ2-1|TRBV7-6|NA
CASSLLLRTSGSLRKNYNEQFF
TGTGCCAGCAGCTTACTTTTACGGACTAGCGGGAGTCTTAGAAAGAACTACAATGAGCAGTTCTTC
>TRBD1|TRBJ2-5|TRBV11-2|once
CASSSLTGGQETQYF
TGTGCCAGCAGCTCCCTGACAGGGGGACAAGAGACCCAGTACTTC
>NA|TRBJ2-4|TRBV27|NA
CASSSPNGGKGNIQYF
TGTGCCAGCAGTTCCCCGAATGGGGGAAAAGGGAACATTCAGTACTTC
>NA|TRBJ1-1|TRBV7-3|NA
CASSGGKGEAFF
TGTGCCAGCAGCGGAGGGAAGGGTGAAGCTTTCTTT
>NA|TRBJ1-3|TRBV19|NA
CASSRTASGGNTIYF
TGTGCCAGTAGTAGGACGGCATCGGGAGGAAACACCATATATTTT
>NA|TRBJ1-1|TRBV11-3|NA
CASLRGVGGGGTEAFF
TGTGCCAGCTTACGAGGTGTCGGGGGGGGCGGCACTGAAGCTTTCTTT
>NA|TRBJ2-2|TRBV19|medium-sized
CASSAGRTGELFF
TGTGCCAGTAGTGCGGGACGCACCGGGGAGCTGTTTTTT
>TRBD2|TRBJ2-5|TRBV5-1|NA
CASRRRESKETQYF
TGCGCCAGCAGAAGGCGGGAGTCTAAAGAGACCCAGTACTTC
>NA|TRBJ2-7|TRBV28|once
CASSAVVPARYEQYF
TGTGCCAGCAGTGCGGTGGTCCCGGCGCGGTACGAGCAGTACTTC
>NA|TRBJ1-5|TRBV19|once
CASSIDQGFNQPQHF
TGTGCCAGTAGTATTGACCAGGGGTTCAATCAGCCCCAGCATTTT
>TRBD1|TRBJ2-1|TRBV18|NA
CASSPFRGQSLDEQFF
TGTGCCAGCTCACCTTTTCGGGGACAGTCTTTGGATGAGCAGTTCTTC
>NA|TRBJ1-1|TRBV28|NA
CASSINTEAFF
TGTGCCAGCAGTATAAACACTGAAGCTTTCTTT
>NA|TRBJ2-2|TRBV5-6|NA
CASSLYRPTGELFF
TGTGCCAGCAGCTTGTACAGGCCAACCGGGGAGCTGTTTTTT
>NA|TRBJ1-6|TRBV6-5|NA
CASSYWPASYNSPLHF
TGTGCCAGCAGTTACTGGCCGGCCTCCTATAATTCACCCCTCCACTTT
>NA|TRBJ1-5|TRBV9|NA
CASLCGGRGNQPQHF
TGTGCCAGCCTCTGTGGGGGACGGGGCAATCAGCCCCAGCATTTT
>NA|TRBJ1-4|TRBV29-1|NA
CSALPKTDFNEKLFF
TGCAGCGCTCTACCAAAGACAGATTTTAATGAAAAACTGTTTTTT
>NA|TRBJ2-5|TRBV5-1|NA
CASSLAGDPIRETQYF
TGCGCCAGCAGCTTGGCCGGTGATCCAATACGGGAGACCCAGTACTTC
>TRBD1|TRBJ2-7|TRBV4-3|NA
CASSQTDRGFGQYF
TGCGCCAGCAGCCAGACGGACAGGGGGTTCGGGCAGTACTTC